This section outlines one T cell receptor beta chain sequence together with its context. The clone's antigen remains unknown. Per-base qualities were not stored, and no clone one base away is much larger. Libraries were built with the immunoSEQ multiplex PCR assay. The hsTCRB Kit was used according to the manufacturer's protocol to amplify rearranged TCR beta chain sequences. Sequencing of TCRB libraries was carried out on an Illumina MiSeq. On the study's bioinformatics: Demultiplexing, trimming and gene mapping were performed with the kit vendor's proprietary platform. Entries here come from immuneACCESS through TCRdb and include only in-frame sequences with V and J called. Some clones fail to appear in such tables; in the studies checked, an unresolved V gene covers under half of the shortfall, and the cause of the remainder is unknown. The D gene and trimming were derived from the DNA, and the V and J assignments and clone size from that table. The sample table contains approximately 61,000 clones; only one count was recorded for 81% of them. 5% to 7% of the sample is held by the ten biggest clonotypes.

The data belong to a study of a mutant IDH1 vaccine in newly diagnosed glioma (dated by TCRdb to the early 2020s). A note on the overall study: Vaccination started 4-6 weeks after radiotherapy alone, or was given together with temozolomide cycles in the groups whose treatment included chemotherapy. Before enrollment, most patients had been given radiochemotherapy with temozolomide as standard therapy, while the rest had received either radiotherapy alone or temozolomide alone. Visit V12 was the week-35 safety follow-up and visit V13 was the week-47 end of study. Peripheral blood was collected at six visits: V03 (baseline), V05, V07, V10, V12 and V13. For exploratory analyses, approximately 23 treated patients had longitudinal TCRB deep sequencing done wherever samples were available. Of the roughly 34 treated patients, roughly 60% were male and around 40% were female, and the mean age was 40.4 years.

The germline V gene gives CDR1 as MDHEN and CDR2 as SYDVKM. Trimming costs V 6 bases and J 4 bases, and their ends lie 13 bases apart. Its CDR3 holds 14 amino acids, cysteine through phenylalanine. Only the CDR3 DNA stays, 42 bases, in frame from base 1. Paper-wide results and their limitations: Selection of PBMC samples for TCRB deep sequencing was based on availability. The authors stated that sample limitations prevented analyses of patient blood samples from being reproduced. Immune responses induced by the vaccine were seen in approximately 92% of patients across multiple MHC alleles. Changes in the top peripheral T cell clonotypes picked up by TCRB sequencing did not appear to be linked to pseudoprogression.

Reading the label with the study, this specimen's time point is: week 35, safety follow-up. Each vaccine dose was 300 ug of a 20-mer mutant IDH1 peptide in Montanide, given subcutaneously with topical imiquimod. Patients were given eight vaccinations, in weeks 1, 3, 5, 7, 11, 15, 19 and 23, which matched visits V03 through V10. Newly diagnosed WHO grade 3 or 4 IDH1-mutant astrocytomas showing loss of nuclear ATRX were present in the donors. The samples were drawn from NOA16, a multicentre, single-arm, open-label phase I trial in Germany that tested a mutant IDH1 peptide vaccine in humans for the first time. Genomic DNA for TCRB sequencing was isolated from EDTA blood with the DNeasy Blood and Tissue Kit.

The sample in question was PBMCs, obtained from a glioma patient whose treatment included an IDH1 peptide vaccine. The chain links TRBV28 with TRBJ1-5; 6 matching bases give a weak D call of TRBD1. This clonotype originated in a man in his forties with glioma. The nucleotide sequence is TGTGCCAGCAGCGTAGAGGGGGAAAATCAGCCCCAGCATTTT. Its coded protein is CASSVEGENQPQHF.